This T cell receptor beta chain was sequenced during a study of blood T cell repertoires in COVID-19. Study-wide context: The United States, Italy and Spain were the sources of the acute and convalescent COVID-19 samples.

V trimming: 9 bases; J trimming: 7 bases; junction bases outside the gene matches: 17. CDR1 is SGHNT and CDR2 is YENEEA in the germline V gene. The CDR3 has 16 residues. Per the authors' pipeline: Nucleated cell number was recorded as an estimate derived from reference gene primer amplification. Using immunoSEQ multiplex PCR, the repertoire was profiled, and TCRdb retains in-frame clones only, with some absent. D and trimming were read from the DNA, whereas the V and J calls and clone size are those reported in that table. The data contain roughly 270,000 clones, 65% to 90% of them singletons. The chain has TRBV11-3 and TRBJ2-1; 8 bases match TRBD2. The receptor was isolated from a man over 45 with active or convalescent COVID-19. The sample comprised peripheral blood. DNA of the CDR3: TGTGCCAGTTCGGGGGGGAAAGCGGGAGTTGGGAATGAGCAGTTCTTC. It is translated as CASSGGKAGVGNEQFF.